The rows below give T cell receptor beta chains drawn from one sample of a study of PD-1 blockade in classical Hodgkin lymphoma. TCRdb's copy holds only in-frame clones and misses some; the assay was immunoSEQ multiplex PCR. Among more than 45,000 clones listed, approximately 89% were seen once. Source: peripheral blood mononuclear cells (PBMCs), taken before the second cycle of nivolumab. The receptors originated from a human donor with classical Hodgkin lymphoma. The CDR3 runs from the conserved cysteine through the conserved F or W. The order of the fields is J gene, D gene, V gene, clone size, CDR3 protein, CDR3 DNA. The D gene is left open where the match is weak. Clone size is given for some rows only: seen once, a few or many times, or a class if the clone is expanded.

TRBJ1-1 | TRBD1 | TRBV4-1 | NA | CASSQDPQGAAEAFF | TGCGCCAGCAGCCAAGATCCACAGGGGGCGGCTGAAGCTTTCTTT
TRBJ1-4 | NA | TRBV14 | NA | CASSRRPGVGLVFF | TGTGCCAGCAGCCGACGCCCTGGTGTGGGCTTGGTGTTTTTT
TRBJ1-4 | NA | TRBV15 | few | CATSRDLEKLFF | TGTGCCACCAGCAGAGATCTAGAAAAACTGTTTTTT
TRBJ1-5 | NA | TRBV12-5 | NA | CASASPRQGNNQPQHF | TGTGCTAGTGCCTCCCCCAGGCAGGGCAACAATCAGCCCCAGCATTTT
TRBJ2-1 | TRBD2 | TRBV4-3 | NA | CASSQGGGSTNEQFF | TGCGCCAGCAGCCAAGGGGGGGGGTCTACTAATGAGCAGTTCTTC
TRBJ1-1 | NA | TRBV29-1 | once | CSVEVRSEWTFF | TGCAGCGTTGAAGTGCGGAGCGAATGGACTTTCTTT
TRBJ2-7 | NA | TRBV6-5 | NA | CASSSVSYEQYF | TGTGCCAGCAGTTCAGTGTCCTACGAGCAGTACTTC
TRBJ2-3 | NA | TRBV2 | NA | CASSDEDTQYF | TGTGCCAGCAGTGACGAAGATACGCAGTATTTT
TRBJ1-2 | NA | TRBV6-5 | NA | CASSYSGASGGYTF | TGTGCCAGCAGTTACTCCGGGGCTTCGGGGGGCTACACCTTC
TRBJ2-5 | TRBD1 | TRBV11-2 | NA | CASSSRDREETQYF | TGTGCCAGCAGCTCCCGGGACAGGGAAGAGACCCAGTACTTC
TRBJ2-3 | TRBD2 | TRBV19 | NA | CASRPGLTTDTQYF | TGTGCCAGTAGACCGGGACTAACAACAGATACGCAGTATTTT
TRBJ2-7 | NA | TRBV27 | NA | CASSLLSGQGYYEQYF | TGTGCCAGCAGTTTATTGTCGGGACAAGGGTACTACGAGCAGTACTTC
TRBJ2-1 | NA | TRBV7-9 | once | CASSFYNEQFF | TGTGCATCCAGCTTCTACAATGAGCAGTTCTTC
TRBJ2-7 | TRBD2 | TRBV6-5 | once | CASRTSGRGYEQYF | TGTGCCAGCAGGACTAGCGGGAGAGGCTACGAGCAGTACTTC
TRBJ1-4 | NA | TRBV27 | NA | CASRFAGDREEKLFF | TGTGCCAGCCGTTTCGCGGGGGATCGGGAGGAAAAACTGTTTTTT
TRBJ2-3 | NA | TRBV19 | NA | CASSISRGVNTQYF | TGTGCCAGTAGTATATCCAGGGGCGTAAATACGCAGTATTTT
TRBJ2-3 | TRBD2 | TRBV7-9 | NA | CASSLVAGVDTQYF | TGTGCCAGCAGCTTAGTGGCGGGGGTCGATACGCAGTATTTT
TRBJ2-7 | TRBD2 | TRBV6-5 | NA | CASSYNGGDYEQYF | TGTGCCAGCAGTTATAACGGGGGGGACTACGAGCAGTACTTC
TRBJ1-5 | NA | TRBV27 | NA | CASSLLAPRADQPQHF | TGTGCCAGCAGTTTATTAGCACCTAGAGCGGATCAGCCCCAGCATTTT
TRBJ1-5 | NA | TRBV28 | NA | CASSSAGSNQPQHF | TGTGCCAGCAGTTCCGCAGGGAGCAATCAGCCCCAGCATTTT
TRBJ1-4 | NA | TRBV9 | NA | CASSLRGETNEKLFF | TGTGCCAGCAGCCTCCGAGGGGAAACTAATGAAAAACTGTTTTTT
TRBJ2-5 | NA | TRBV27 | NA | CASSWSESETQYF | TGTGCCAGCAGTTGGAGCGAGTCAGAGACCCAGTACTTC
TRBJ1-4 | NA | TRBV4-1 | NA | CASSQELGLANEKLFF | TGCGCCAGCAGCCAAGAGTTAGGCCTTGCTAATGAAAAACTGTTTTTT
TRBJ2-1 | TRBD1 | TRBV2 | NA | CASSGLGQGAWNEQFF | TGTGCCAGCAGTGGGTTAGGACAGGGGGCGTGGAATGAGCAGTTCTTC
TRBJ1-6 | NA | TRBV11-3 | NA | CASSLGYNSPLHF | TGTGCCAGCAGCTTAGGGTATAATTCACCCCTCCACTTT
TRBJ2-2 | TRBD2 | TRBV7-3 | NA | CASSRSSGVGTGELFF | TGTGCCAGCAGCCGTTCTAGCGGGGTGGGCACCGGGGAGCTGTTTTTT
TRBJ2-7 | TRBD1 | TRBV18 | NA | CASSPSSGTGRYEQYF | TGTGCCAGCTCACCTTCCTCCGGGACAGGGCGCTACGAGCAGTACTTC
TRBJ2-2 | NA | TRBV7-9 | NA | CASSSGTNTGELFF | TGTGCCAGCAGCTCTGGGACGAACACCGGGGAGCTGTTTTTT
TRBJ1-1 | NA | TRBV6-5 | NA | CASSYSWANTEAFF | TGTGCCAGCAGTTACTCTTGGGCGAACACTGAAGCTTTCTTT
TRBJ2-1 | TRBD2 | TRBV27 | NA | CASSLYTLAGGPFYSVF | TGTGCCAGCAGTTTATATACGCTCGCGGGAGGGCCTTTCTACTCCGTCTTC
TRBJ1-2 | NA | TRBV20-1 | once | CSASSGRALF | TGCAGTGCTAGCTCCGGCCGGGCCCTCTTC
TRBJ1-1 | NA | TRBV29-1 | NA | CSVAQGRTEAFF | TGCAGCGTCGCACAGGGACGCACTGAAGCTTTCTTT
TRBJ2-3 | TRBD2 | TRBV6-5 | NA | CASMAGGDTQYF | TGTGCCAGCATGGCGGGGGGCGATACGCAGTATTTT
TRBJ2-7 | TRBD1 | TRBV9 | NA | CASSVAGQGGAYEQYF | TGTGCCAGCAGCGTAGCAGGACAGGGTGGGGCCTACGAGCAGTACTTC
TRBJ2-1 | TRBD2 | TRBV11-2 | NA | CASSKSIAGGYNEQFF | TGTGCCAGCAGCAAATCAATAGCGGGAGGTTACAATGAGCAGTTCTTC
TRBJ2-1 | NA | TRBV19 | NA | CASSIDLGEQFF | TGTGCCAGTAGTATTGATCTTGGTGAGCAGTTCTTC
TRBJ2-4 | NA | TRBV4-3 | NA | CASSQAVAGSAIAKNIQYF | TGCGCCAGCAGCCAAGCCGTGGCGGGGTCCGCTATAGCCAAAAACATTCAGTACTTC
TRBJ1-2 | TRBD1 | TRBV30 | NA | CACGTDLANYGYTF | TGTGCCTGTGGGACAGACTTAGCTAACTATGGCTACACCTTC
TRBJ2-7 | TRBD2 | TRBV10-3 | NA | CAISEVKTSGDYEQYF | TGTGCCATCAGTGAAGTTAAGACTAGCGGGGATTACGAGCAGTACTTC
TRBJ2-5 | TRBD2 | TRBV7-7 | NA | CASSQAAGGVGEETQYF | TGTGCCAGCAGCCAAGCGGCGGGGGGCGTCGGAGAAGAGACCCAGTACTTC
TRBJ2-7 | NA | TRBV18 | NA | CASSPRTDRSYEQYF | TGTGCCAGCTCACCCAGGACAGATAGATCCTACGAGCAGTACTTC
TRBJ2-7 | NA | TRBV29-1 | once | CSVTGQGGSYEQYF | TGCAGCGTTACAGGGCAGGGGGGCTCCTACGAGCAGTACTTC
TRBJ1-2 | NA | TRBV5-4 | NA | CASSLDRGYTF | TGTGCCAGCAGCTTGGATCGTGGCTACACCTTC
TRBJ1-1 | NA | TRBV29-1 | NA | CSVTRVGTEAFF | TGCAGTGTTACGAGGGTCGGCACTGAAGCTTTCTTT
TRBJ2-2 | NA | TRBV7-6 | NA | CASSPRGSGTRNTGELFF | TGTGCCAGCAGCCCTAGAGGATCCGGGACACGGAACACCGGGGAGCTGTTTTTT
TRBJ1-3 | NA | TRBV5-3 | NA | CARSLWVLHSSGNTIYF | TGTGCCAGAAGCTTGTGGGTGTTACACTCTTCTGGAAACACCATATATTTT
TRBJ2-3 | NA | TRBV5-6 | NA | CASSLAFQGRDTQYF | TGTGCCAGCAGCTTGGCGTTCCAGGGTAGAGATACGCAGTATTTT
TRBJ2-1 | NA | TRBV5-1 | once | CASSGTTPRHNEQFF | TGCGCCAGCAGCGGTACAACTCCCCGGCACAATGAGCAGTTCTTC
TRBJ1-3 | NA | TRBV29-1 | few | CSVGDSGNTIYF | TGCAGCGTTGGCGACTCTGGAAACACCATATATTTT
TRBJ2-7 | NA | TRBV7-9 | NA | CASSPPGLYEQYF | TGTGCCAGCAGCCCACCCGGACTATACGAGCAGTACTTC
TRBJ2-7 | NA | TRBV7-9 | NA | CASSFLEGYEQYF | TGTGCCAGCAGCTTTTTGGAAGGTTACGAGCAGTACTTC
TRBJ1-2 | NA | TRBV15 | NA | CATSRPATGTYGYTF | TGTGCCACCAGCAGGCCGGCGACAGGAACTTATGGCTACACCTTC
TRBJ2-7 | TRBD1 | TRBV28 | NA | CASSTGEMYEQYF | TGTGCCAGCAGCACAGGGGAGATGTACGAGCAGTACTTC